A selection of T cell receptor beta chains follows, all from one sample in a study of vaccination and CD4 T cells after COVID-19. No cognate antigen is known for these TCRs. Each CDR3 protein gets one entry after TCRdb re-called the PCR reads with MiXCR. The table has some 10,000 distinct CDR3 sequences, 32% seen once; the top ten hold more than 11%. The source material was CD4+ T cells from blood, cultured in vitro. The source of these receptors is a human donor in good health. The CDR3 runs from the conserved cysteine through the conserved F or W. The order of the fields is J gene, V gene, clone size, D gene, CDR3 DNA, CDR3 protein. A D gene is named only where the DNA matches it firmly. The size of a clone is reported for some rows only, either as once, few or many, or as a class for expanded clones.

J gene: TRBJ2-5
V gene: TRBV24-1
clone size: .
D gene: .
CDR3 DNA: TGTGCCACCAGTGATTTGCAGGACAGTCCAGAGACCCAGTACTTC
CDR3 protein: CATSDLQDSPETQYF

J gene: TRBJ2-5
V gene: TRBV29-1
clone size: .
D gene: .
CDR3 DNA: TGCAGCGTTGAACTAGGACTCGGAGAGACCCAGTACTTC
CDR3 protein: CSVELGLGETQYF

J gene: TRBJ1-2
V gene: TRBV4-3
clone size: few
D gene: .
CDR3 DNA: TGCGCCAGCAGCCAAGGCACCGCGGGCTTTGGCTACACCTTC
CDR3 protein: CASSQGTAGFGYTF

J gene: TRBJ2-6
V gene: TRBV19
clone size: .
D gene: .
CDR3 DNA: TGTGCCAGTAGTACCGGACTGACCTCTGGGGCCAACGTCCTGACTTTC
CDR3 protein: CASSTGLTSGANVLTF

J gene: TRBJ1-5
V gene: TRBV5-6
clone size: .
D gene: TRBD1
CDR3 DNA: TGTGCCAGCAGCTTGAGGCAGGGGGCGATTCAGCCCCAGCATTTT
CDR3 protein: CASSLRQGAIQPQHF

J gene: TRBJ2-1
V gene: TRBV4-2
clone size: few
D gene: TRBD2
CDR3 DNA: TGTGCCAGCAGCCAAGCTAGCGGTGGCTCCTACAATGAGCAGTTCTTC
CDR3 protein: CASSQASGGSYNEQFF

J gene: TRBJ1-6
V gene: TRBV6-1
clone size: few
D gene: .
CDR3 DNA: TGTGCCAGCAGGCGCGACGGATTGGGAGATTCACCCCTCCACTTT
CDR3 protein: CASRRDGLGDSPLHF

J gene: TRBJ2-3
V gene: TRBV19
clone size: .
D gene: TRBD2
CDR3 DNA: TGTGCCAGTAGTGACACTAGCGGGAGCACAGATACGCAGTATTTT
CDR3 protein: CASSDTSGSTDTQYF

J gene: TRBJ1-1
V gene: TRBV5-1
clone size: .
D gene: TRBD1
CDR3 DNA: TGCGCCAGCAGCTTGGGGGGTCAGGGGGCCATGAACACTGAAGCTTTCTTT
CDR3 protein: CASSLGGQGAMNTEAFF

J gene: TRBJ1-2
V gene: TRBV12-3/TRBV12-4
clone size: few
D gene: TRBD1
CDR3 DNA: TGTGCCAGCAGGATGACAGGGGGGGCCAACTATGGCTACACCTTC
CDR3 protein: CASRMTGGANYGYTF

J gene: TRBJ2-7
V gene: TRBV19
clone size: medium-sized
D gene: TRBD1
CDR3 DNA: TGTGCCAGTAGTATACCGGGACAGTATTACGAGCAGTACTTC
CDR3 protein: CASSIPGQYYEQYF

J gene: TRBJ2-1
V gene: TRBV7-2
clone size: few
D gene: TRBD1
CDR3 DNA: TGTGCCAGCAGCTCACTACAGGGGCTTGGTGAGCAGTTCTTC
CDR3 protein: CASSSLQGLGEQFF

J gene: TRBJ2-7
V gene: TRBV27
clone size: few
D gene: TRBD2
CDR3 DNA: TGTGCCAGCAGCCTCTTAGGGGCTAGCGGTACCTACGAGCAGTACTTC
CDR3 protein: CASSLLGASGTYEQYF

J gene: TRBJ2-7
V gene: TRBV29-1
clone size: .
D gene: TRBD2
CDR3 DNA: TGCAGCGTTGAATTCCCGACTAGCGGACCCACCTACGAGCAGTACTTC
CDR3 protein: CSVEFPTSGPTYEQYF

J gene: TRBJ1-5
V gene: TRBV12-3/TRBV12-4
clone size: .
D gene: .
CDR3 DNA: TGTGCCAGCAGTCTCAAAAAGTATCAGCCCCAGCATTTT
CDR3 protein: CASSLKKYQPQHF

J gene: TRBJ1-6
V gene: TRBV6-1
clone size: .
D gene: .
CDR3 DNA: TGTGCCAGTCGGGGGGGTGTGGAGAATTCACCCCTCCACTTT
CDR3 protein: CASRGGVENSPLHF

J gene: TRBJ1-1
V gene: TRBV7-9
clone size: few
D gene: TRBD1
CDR3 DNA: TGTGCCAGCAGCTTAGTAACAGGGGTTCACACTGAAGCTTTCTTT
CDR3 protein: CASSLVTGVHTEAFF

J gene: TRBJ1-1
V gene: TRBV5-1
clone size: few
D gene: .
CDR3 DNA: TGCGCCAGCAGCTTGGCCCTTTCGGACAGCCGGAACACTGAAGCTTTCTTT
CDR3 protein: CASSLALSDSRNTEAFF

J gene: TRBJ2-3
V gene: TRBV11-3
clone size: .
D gene: .
CDR3 DNA: TGTGCCAGCGGGATATCCGGGGGAGAGGTAGATACGCAGTATTTT
CDR3 protein: CASGISGGEVDTQYF

J gene: TRBJ1-5
V gene: TRBV28
clone size: few
D gene: .
CDR3 DNA: TGTGCCAGCAGCCCAAGGGGGGGGCGGCCCAATCAGCCCCAGCATTTT
CDR3 protein: CASSPRGGRPNQPQHF

J gene: TRBJ2-5
V gene: TRBV15
clone size: few
D gene: TRBD1
CDR3 DNA: TGTGCCACCAGGACAGGGGGCGCCGAGACCCAGTACTTC
CDR3 protein: CATRTGGAETQYF

J gene: TRBJ2-3
V gene: TRBV19
clone size: few
D gene: TRBD2
CDR3 DNA: TGTGCCAGTAGTAAAGGGACTAGCGGGAGCACAGATACGCAGTATTTT
CDR3 protein: CASSKGTSGSTDTQYF

J gene: TRBJ1-5
V gene: TRBV28
clone size: few
D gene: .
CDR3 DNA: TGTGCCAGCAGCTCAGGGGCGGGTCAGCCCCAGCATTTT
CDR3 protein: CASSSGAGQPQHF

J gene: TRBJ1-2
V gene: TRBV6-1
clone size: medium-sized
D gene: .
CDR3 DNA: TGTGCCAGCAGTGATCGGGGCAACTATGGCTACACCTTC
CDR3 protein: CASSDRGNYGYTF

J gene: TRBJ2-3
V gene: TRBV7-9
clone size: few
D gene: .
CDR3 DNA: TGTGCCAGCAGCTTTTCCAGGGGAGCAGATACGCAGTATTTT
CDR3 protein: CASSFSRGADTQYF

J gene: TRBJ1-2
V gene: TRBV28
clone size: medium-sized
D gene: TRBD1
CDR3 DNA: TGTGCCAGTAACCGGGACAGATATGGCTACACCTTC
CDR3 protein: CASNRDRYGYTF

J gene: TRBJ1-1
V gene: TRBV4-3
clone size: .
D gene: .
CDR3 DNA: TGCGCCAGCAGCCAAGATTTCCTTACTGAAGCTTTCTTT
CDR3 protein: CASSQDFLTEAFF

J gene: TRBJ1-3
V gene: TRBV28
clone size: few
D gene: .
CDR3 DNA: TGTGCCAGCAGTTCCCCAGGGGTTGAGGCTGGAAACACCATATATTTT
CDR3 protein: CASSSPGVEAGNTIYF

J gene: TRBJ2-5
V gene: TRBV7-8
clone size: .
D gene: .
CDR3 DNA: TGTGCCAGCAGCTTTAGGGGAGCCGAGACCCAGTACTTC
CDR3 protein: CASSFRGAETQYF

J gene: TRBJ1-6
V gene: TRBV19
clone size: few
D gene: TRBD1
CDR3 DNA: TGTGCCAGTAAAATTCAGGGGGCTGGTTCACCCCTCCACTTT
CDR3 protein: CASKIQGAGSPLHF

J gene: TRBJ2-3
V gene: TRBV20-1
clone size: few
D gene: TRBD1
CDR3 DNA: TGCAGTGCTAGAGGGACCCGGGACAGAGTCACAGATACGCAGTATTTT
CDR3 protein: CSARGTRDRVTDTQYF

J gene: TRBJ2-3
V gene: TRBV20-1
clone size: .
D gene: TRBD2
CDR3 DNA: TGCAGTGCTAGAGAGAAAAGGGGGACTAGCGCCGCAGATACGCAGTATTTT
CDR3 protein: CSAREKRGTSAADTQYF

J gene: TRBJ2-5
V gene: TRBV20-1
clone size: few
D gene: TRBD2
CDR3 DNA: TGCAGTGCTAGGGACCCTAGCGGGGTACAAGAGACCCAGTACTTC
CDR3 protein: CSARDPSGVQETQYF

J gene: TRBJ2-7
V gene: TRBV28
clone size: .
D gene: .
CDR3 DNA: TGTGCCAGCGATGGCGGCTTGTCCTACGAGCAGTACTTC
CDR3 protein: CASDGGLSYEQYF

J gene: TRBJ2-1
V gene: TRBV12-3/TRBV12-4
clone size: .
D gene: .
CDR3 DNA: TGTGCCAGCAGTTTATGGGGGGACACCGAGCAGTTCTTC
CDR3 protein: CASSLWGDTEQFF

J gene: TRBJ1-1
V gene: TRBV28
clone size: few
D gene: .
CDR3 DNA: TGTGCCAGCAGTTTTAGAGACAGATTGAACACTGAAGCTTTCTTT
CDR3 protein: CASSFRDRLNTEAFF

J gene: TRBJ2-1
V gene: TRBV20-1
clone size: few
D gene: TRBD2
CDR3 DNA: TGCAGTGCTCCTAGCGGGAGGGCAGGGTACAATGAGCAGTTCTTC
CDR3 protein: CSAPSGRAGYNEQFF

J gene: TRBJ1-5
V gene: TRBV7-9
clone size: .
D gene: .
CDR3 DNA: TGTGCCAGCAGCCCCCTAGGGTCCGACAATCAGCCCCAGCATTTT
CDR3 protein: CASSPLGSDNQPQHF

J gene: TRBJ1-5
V gene: TRBV6-1
clone size: few
D gene: .
CDR3 DNA: TGTGCCAGCAGTGAAAGGGGGGGACGGGTTCAGCCCCAGCATTTT
CDR3 protein: CASSERGGRVQPQHF

J gene: TRBJ1-2
V gene: TRBV20-1
clone size: .
D gene: .
CDR3 DNA: TGCAGTGCCCCCCTGGGGGGAGAAGTTGGCTACACCTTC
CDR3 protein: CSAPLGGEVGYTF

J gene: TRBJ2-7
V gene: TRBV7-2
clone size: few
D gene: TRBD2
CDR3 DNA: TGTGCCAGCAGCCCCGGGACTAGCGGGAGGGCCCACCGAGAGCAGTACTTC
CDR3 protein: CASSPGTSGRAHREQYF

J gene: TRBJ2-7
V gene: TRBV6-5
clone size: .
D gene: .
CDR3 DNA: TGTGCCAGCAGTTACGTCTTCCCCTCCTACGAGCAGTACTTC
CDR3 protein: CASSYVFPSYEQYF

J gene: TRBJ2-1
V gene: TRBV11-2
clone size: once
D gene: .
CDR3 DNA: TGTGCCAGCAGCTTCCAGGGGATCGGGGGTGAGCAGTTCTTC
CDR3 protein: CASSFQGIGGEQFF

J gene: TRBJ1-5
V gene: TRBV28
clone size: .
D gene: .
CDR3 DNA: TGTGCCAGCAGTTTTTGGGGGCAACCCCAGCATTTT
CDR3 protein: CASSFWGQPQHF

J gene: TRBJ2-5
V gene: TRBV5-4
clone size: .
D gene: TRBD1
CDR3 DNA: TGTGCCAGCAGCCTTACGACAGGGGGTGCGGGAGAGACCCAGTACTTC
CDR3 protein: CASSLTTGGAGETQYF

J gene: TRBJ2-2
V gene: TRBV19
clone size: .
D gene: TRBD2
CDR3 DNA: TGTGCCAGTAAGGGGACTAGCGGGAGGACGGGCGGGGAGCTGTTTTTT
CDR3 protein: CASKGTSGRTGGELFF

J gene: TRBJ2-3
V gene: TRBV20-1
clone size: few
D gene: .
CDR3 DNA: TGCAGTGCTAGAGGCGGGACTGAAAGCACAGATACGCAGTATTTT
CDR3 protein: CSARGGTESTDTQYF

J gene: TRBJ1-4
V gene: TRBV28
clone size: .
D gene: .
CDR3 DNA: TGTGCCAGCAGTGGGGCAACTAATGAAAAACTGTTTTTT
CDR3 protein: CASSGATNEKLFF

J gene: TRBJ2-7
V gene: TRBV5-1
clone size: .
D gene: .
CDR3 DNA: TGCGCCAGCAGCTCCCGACGGGGCTACGAGCAGTACTTC
CDR3 protein: CASSSRRGYEQYF

J gene: TRBJ1-1
V gene: TRBV20-1
clone size: .
D gene: .
CDR3 DNA: TGCAGTGCGAGAGAGACAAGACGTCCCACTGAAGCTTTCTTT
CDR3 protein: CSARETRRPTEAFF

J gene: TRBJ1-1
V gene: TRBV20-1
clone size: few
D gene: .
CDR3 DNA: TGCAGTGCTAGAAGGGGGTTGGACACTGAAGCTTTCTTT
CDR3 protein: CSARRGLDTEAFF

J gene: TRBJ1-5
V gene: TRBV11-2
clone size: .
D gene: .
CDR3 DNA: TGTGCCAGCAGCTTGACAGGTGCTCGGGGTCAGCCCCAGCATTTT
CDR3 protein: CASSLTGARGQPQHF

J gene: TRBJ2-2
V gene: TRBV12-3/TRBV12-4
clone size: .
D gene: .
CDR3 DNA: TGTGCCAGCAGTCGGACAGTGACCGGGGAGCTGTTTTTT
CDR3 protein: CASSRTVTGELFF

J gene: TRBJ2-4
V gene: TRBV6-1
clone size: .
D gene: TRBD1
CDR3 DNA: TGTGCCGCCAAAGGGACAGGCGAAGCCAAAAACATTCAGTACTTC
CDR3 protein: CAAKGTGEAKNIQYF